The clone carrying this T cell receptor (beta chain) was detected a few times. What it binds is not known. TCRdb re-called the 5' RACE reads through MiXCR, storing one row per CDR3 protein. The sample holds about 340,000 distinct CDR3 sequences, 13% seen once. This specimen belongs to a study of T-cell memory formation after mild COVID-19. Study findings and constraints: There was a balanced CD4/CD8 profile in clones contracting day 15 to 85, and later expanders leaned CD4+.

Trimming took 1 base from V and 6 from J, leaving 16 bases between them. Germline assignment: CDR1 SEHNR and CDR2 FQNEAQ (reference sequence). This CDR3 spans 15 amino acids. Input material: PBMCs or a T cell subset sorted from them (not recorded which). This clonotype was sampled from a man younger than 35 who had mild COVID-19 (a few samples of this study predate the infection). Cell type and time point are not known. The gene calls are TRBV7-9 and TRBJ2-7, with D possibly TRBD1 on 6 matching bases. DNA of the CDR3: TGTGCCAGCAGCTTAGGTTCCGGGCACAGGGCCGAGCAGTACTTC. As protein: CASSLGSGHRAEQYF.